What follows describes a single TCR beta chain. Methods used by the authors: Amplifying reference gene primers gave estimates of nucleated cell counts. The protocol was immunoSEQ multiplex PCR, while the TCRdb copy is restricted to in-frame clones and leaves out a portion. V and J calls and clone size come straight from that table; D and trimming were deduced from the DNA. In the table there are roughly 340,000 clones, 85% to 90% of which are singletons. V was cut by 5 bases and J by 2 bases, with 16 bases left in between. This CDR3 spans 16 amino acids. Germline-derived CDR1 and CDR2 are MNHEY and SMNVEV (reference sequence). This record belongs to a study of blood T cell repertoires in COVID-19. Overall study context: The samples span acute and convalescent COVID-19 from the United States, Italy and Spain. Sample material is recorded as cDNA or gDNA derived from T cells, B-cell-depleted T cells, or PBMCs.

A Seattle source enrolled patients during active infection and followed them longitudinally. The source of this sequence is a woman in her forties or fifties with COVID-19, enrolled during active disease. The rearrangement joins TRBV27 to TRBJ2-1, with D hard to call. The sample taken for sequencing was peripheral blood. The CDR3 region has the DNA TGTGCCAGCAGTGCTACGGGTACGCCCGCCTACAATGAGCAGTTCTTC. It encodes CASSATGTPAYNEQFF.